This T cell receptor beta chain was observed in a study of read filtering for tumor transcriptome and immune sequencing. In the study overall: R-ISS stage counts were eight or nine for I, approximately 15 for II, about seven for III. Study-wide results and caveats: This fraction held mixed bone marrow immune cells after CD138-negative sorting. Dropping single-read clonotypes raised IR-seq and RNA-seq shared-clonotype correlation. RNA-seq captured clonotypes less deeply and reliably than IR-seq.

V shed 6 bases and J shed 0 bases, with 12 bases lying between them. The CDR3 length is 15 residues. From 350 to 500 ng of RNA, a library with molecular barcoded alpha/delta and beta/gamma adaptors was made. A single record per CDR3 protein comes from TCRdb applying MiXCR to the reads. The table shows 130,000 or so distinct CDR3 sequences, with about 13% occurring only once. This clonotype was counted many times. Its antigen is unidentified. The V and J genes are TRBV12-3 or TRBV12-4 and TRBJ2-1; D unresolved. The sample consisted of a population of CD138-negative cells sorted from bone marrow. This clonotype originated in a donor aged 40 or older with multiple myeloma. CDR3 in DNA: TGTGCCAGCAGCCCCTACCCCCGCTCCTACAATGAGCAGTTCTTC. It specifies CASSPYPRSYNEQFF.